This TCR beta chain was sequenced in a study of tumor-infiltrating lymphocytes in oesophageal squamous cell carcinoma (dated by TCRdb to about 2016). The library relied on PCR. The instrument given in TCRdb is Illumina HiSeq 2000. In-frame beta chains were kept once TCRdb had trimmed the public reads at Q25 with fastp and called clones with MiXCR. A single entry per CDR3 protein holds the most common genes and DNA from its merged rows. The table for this sample lists roughly 20,000 distinct CDR3 sequences; around half of them were counted only once. The top ten clones comprise about 25% of the sample. Worth noting for this clonotype: It has no known antigen specificity. Base qualities are not at hand, and no much larger clone is one base apart.

Including the terminal cysteine and phenylalanine, the CDR3 comprises 17 residues. The only DNA kept is the CDR3, 51 bases in frame from the first base. The germline V gene (reference sequence) sets CDR1 to MNHEY and CDR2 to SMNVEV. The source material was esophageal tumor tissue. The sequence was collected from a male donor with esophageal squamous cell carcinoma. The V and J segments used are TRBV27 and TRBJ2-3, and 12 junction bases match TRBD2. The J call is doubtful: the DNA matches TRBJ2-1 better. CDR3 region: CASSLLASGRAGNEQFF. The DNA sequence is as follows: TGTGCCAGCAGTTTACTGGCTAGCGGGAGGGCCGGGAATGAGCAGTTCTTC.